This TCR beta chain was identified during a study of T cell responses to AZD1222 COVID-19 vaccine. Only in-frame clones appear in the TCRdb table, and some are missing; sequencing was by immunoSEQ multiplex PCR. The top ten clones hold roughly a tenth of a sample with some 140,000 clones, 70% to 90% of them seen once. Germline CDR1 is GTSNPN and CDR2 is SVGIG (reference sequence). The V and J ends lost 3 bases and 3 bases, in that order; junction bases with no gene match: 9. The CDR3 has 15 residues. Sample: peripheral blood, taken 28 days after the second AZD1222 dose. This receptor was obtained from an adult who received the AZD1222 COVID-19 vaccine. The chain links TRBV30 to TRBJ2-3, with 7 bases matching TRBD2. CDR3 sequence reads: CAWRSGTGGTDTQYF. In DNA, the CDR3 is TGTGCCTGGAGGAGTGGAACGGGAGGTACAGATACGCAGTATTTT.